These 8 T cell receptor beta chains share one sample of origin, sequenced in a study of OX40 agonist ivuxolimab in advanced cancers. Sequencing was performed with immunoSEQ multiplex PCR; in TCRdb, only in-frame clones are kept and a portion is missing. The data show approximately 90,000 clones, about 90% seen once. The sequencing used CD4+ or CD8+ T cells sorted from blood, collected in a trial of the OX40 agonist ivuxolimab. These receptors originate from an adult with an advanced solid tumor such as melanoma, head and neck, liver or kidney cancer.

The chain carries TRBV7-8 and TRBJ2-3; weak D call: TRBD2 (5 bases). In germline, CDR1 is SGHVS, CDR2 FQNEAQ. Between the trimmed V and J ends, which lost 0 bases and 5 bases, there was a span of 24 bases. This CDR3 has 19 residues. The CDR3 sequence is CASSLARFGSSSDIDTQYF. The CDR3, as DNA: TGTGCCAGCAGCTTAGCGAGATTTGGGTCTAGCAGTGACATAGATACGCAGTATTTT. Full variable domain (rest looked up from reference TRBV7-8 and TRBJ2-3): GAGVSQSPRYKVAKRGQDVALRCDPISGHVSLFWYQQALGQGPEFLTYFQNEAQLDKSGLPSDRFFAERPEGSVSTLKIQRTQQEDSAVYLCASSLARFGSSSDIDTQYFGPGTRLTVL.

The chain combines TRBV30 with TRBJ2-1; D is undetermined. The germline V and J ends were trimmed by 3 bases and 4 bases, with 13 bases remaining between them. Germline V gives CDR1 GTSNPN, CDR2 SVGIG (reference sequence). The CDR3 runs 14 residues. The CDR3: CAWSTGLGYNEQFF. The CDR3 region has the DNA TGTGCCTGGAGCACCGGCCTAGGATACAATGAGCAGTTCTTC.

The gene calls are TRBV7-8 and TRBJ1-1; maybe TRBD1 (6 bases). V dropped 5 bases and J dropped 3 bases, with 13 bases sitting between them. CDR3 length equals 14 residues. Germline CDR1 reads SGHVS; CDR2 reads FQNEAQ. CDR3 sequence: CASSHRDTHTEAFF. CDR3 nucleotides: TGTGCCAGCAGCCACCGGGACACGCACACTGAAGCTTTCTTT.

The chain uses TRBV10-3 and TRBJ2-7; 10 bases match TRBD1. Germline-derived CDR1 and CDR2 are ENHRY and SYGVKD. The CDR3 is 13 amino acids. Germline trimming cut 6 bases from V and 5 bases from J; bases unmatched to any gene: 4. Here the CDR3 DNA reads TGTGCCATCAGAACGACAGGGGGCAACGAGCAGTACTTC. Its translation: CAIRTTGGNEQYF.

The rearrangement links TRBV11-2 to TRBJ2-1; no firm D call. The V end was cut by 6 bases, the J end by 12 bases, with 15 bases between. Germline assignment: CDR1 SGHAT and CDR2 FQNNGV. The CDR3 extends over 12 amino acids. CDR3 sequence (DNA): TGTGCCAGCAGACTCCCCGCAGGTAGGCAGTTCTTC. This codes for CASRLPAGRQFF.

The V and J genes are TRBV28 and TRBJ2-7; 9 bases map to TRBD2. Germline V CDR1 and CDR2: MDHEN, SYDVKM. The CDR3 runs 15 residues. J lost 4 bases, V lost 4 bases, and 8 bases had no gene match. CDR3 loop: CASSSARGLAYEQYF. In DNA, the CDR3 is TGTGCCAGCAGTTCGGCCCGGGGACTAGCTTACGAGCAGTACTTC.

V is TRBV5-6 and J is TRBJ2-1; the match to TRBD2 covers 7 bases. The ends lost 2 bases at V and 2 bases at J; junction bases unmatched: 4. Germline assignment: CDR1 SGHDT and CDR2 YYEEEE. CDR3 length equals 15 residues. CDR3 bases: TGTGCCAGCAGCTTAGGGAGGGCCCCCTACAATGAGCAGTTCTTC. This gives the protein CASSLGRAPYNEQFF.

This rearrangement joins TRBV29-1 to TRBJ2-1, with D uncertain. In germline, CDR1 is SQVTM, CDR2 ANQGSEA. V dropped 3 bases and J dropped 2 bases, with 11 bases sitting between them. CDR3 size: 14 residues. CDR3 in amino acids: CSVEETGPYNEQFF. The CDR3 coding sequence is TGCAGCGTTGAGGAGACCGGCCCCTACAATGAGCAGTTCTTC.